Each of the 31 T cell receptor beta chains below was sequenced from the same sample in a study of blood T cells in healthy people across ages. PCR was performed a second time for about 7 to 12 cycles using a sample-barcoded 5' primer and a J-beta primer mix. TCRdb called the 5' RACE reads again in MiXCR, with one record for every CDR3 protein. Of around 790,000 distinct CDR3 sequences detected, roughly 44% appear once; the ten largest clones hold about a fifth. Sequencing was done on a sample of blood. The receptor set was obtained from a man aged 55 to 69 in good health.

Only one count was recorded for this clonotype. A much larger clone differs by one base, so this may be a read error. The chain is built from TRBV20-1 and TRBJ2-1, with D possibly matching TRBD1 (6 bases). The tail of the sequence fits TRBJ2-7 better, so the J call may be wrong. The germline V gene has CDR1 DFQATT and CDR2 SNEGSKA (reference sequence). CDR3 size: 15 residues. This chain's CDR3 is CSALGGRGQNNEQYF. CDR3 sequence (DNA): TGCAGTGCTCTCGGAGGACGTGGACAGAACAATGAGCAGTACTTC.

This clonotype was recorded a few times. A read error is possible here, since a much larger clone lies one base away. The J gene is TRBJ2-5, the V gene TRBV20-1, with D tentatively TRBD1 or TRBD2 (6 bases each). Trimming left V 2 bases short and J 11 bases short, with 33 bases between. The CDR3 loop spans 18 amino acids. The germline V gene encodes CDR1 DFQATT and CDR2 SNEGSKA (reference sequence). CDR3 amino acids: CSARINRGLLGAHNEQYF. The CDR3 coding sequence is TGCAGTGCTAGAATCAATCGGGGGCTCCTTGGGGCCCACAATGAGCAGTACTTC.

This chain uses TRBV6-1 with TRBJ2-3; tentative D call: TRBD2 (6 bases). The V end was cut by 7 bases, the J end by 1 base, with 21 bases between. The CDR3 runs to 17 residues. Per the germline V gene, CDR1 is MNHNS and CDR2 is SASEGT. The CDR3 DNA reads TGTGCCAGCAAGGCATGGTCGGGGGAAGGACGCACAGATACGCAGTATTTT. Its translation is CASKAWSGEGRTDTQYF.

A word on this clonotype: Relative to the germline gene, one junction end is altered; a read error may explain this. This rearrangement joins TRBV5-1 to TRBJ2-7, with D tentatively TRBD2 (5 bases). The CDR3 extends over 16 amino acids. Germline lookup yields CDR1 SGHRS and CDR2 YFSETQ. The CDR3 bases are TGTGCCAGCAGCTTGGCCCCAAGGGAGAGATCCTACGAGCAGTACTTC. Its protein is CASSLAPRERSYEQYF.

The chain uses TRBV6-1 and TRBJ2-6, with D maybe TRBD2 (6 bases). Germline CDR1 is MNHNS and CDR2 is SASEGT. V dropped 6 bases and J dropped 0 bases, with 12 bases sitting between them. The CDR3 totals 16 residues. In nucleotides, the CDR3 is TGTGCCAGCAGGGACTACGGAACCTCTGGGGCCAACGTCCTGACTTTC. Its protein product is CASRDYGTSGANVLTF.

This clonotype was counted between two and nine times. CDR3 sequence reads: CASSVNAGTGAYNEQFF. CDR3 nucleotides: TGTGCCAGCAGCGTAAACGCCGGGACAGGGGCCTACAATGAGCAGTTCTTC. V is TRBV9 and J is TRBJ2-1; 10 nucleotides line up with TRBD1. The V gene's germline CDR1 is SGDLS and CDR2 YYNGEE. CDR3 size: 17 residues. V lost 1 base, J lost 2 bases, and 6 bases stayed unmatched.

This clonotype was observed once. This CDR3 reads CASSIGLGADTQYF. For the CDR3, the DNA is TGTGCCAGCAGTATTGGTTTAGGGGCAGATACGCAGTATTTT. The chain uses TRBV27 and TRBJ2-3; a weak D match, TRBD1 (5 bases). Germline lookup yields CDR1 MNHEY and CDR2 SMNVEV (reference sequence). This CDR3 has 14 residues. Trimming pared 5 bases from V and 4 bases from J, leaving 13 bases between.

V and J are TRBV20-1 and TRBJ2-7; no firm D call. Trimming left V 8 bases short and J 0 bases short, with 8 bases between. The germline V gene has CDR1 DFQATT and CDR2 SNEGSKA (reference sequence). The length of the CDR3 is 11 residues. The CDR3 DNA reads TGCAGTCTGGCGGACTCCTACGAGCAGTACTTC. It encodes CSLADSYEQYF.

This clonotype was observed a few times. The J gene is TRBJ2-5, the V gene TRBV5-6, with D perhaps TRBD1 (5 bases). This CDR3 region has 14 residues. V lost 0 bases, J lost 3 bases, and 9 bases lay in between. CDR1 is SGHDT, CDR2 YYEEEE, per germline. In DNA form, the CDR3 reads TGTGCCAGCAGCTTGGGGGCAGGGAAAGAGACCCAGTACTTC. Translated, it gives CASSLGAGKETQYF.

About this clonotype itself: Mismatch with germline at one junction end may stem from a read error. This chain joins TRBV5-1 and TRBJ2-3, with 8 bases matching TRBD1. Germline V CDR1 and CDR2: SGHRS, YFSETQ. The length of the CDR3 is 15 residues. The CDR3: CASSLASGGKDTQYF. The CDR3 nucleotides are TGCGCTAGCAGCTTGGCGTCAGGGGGCAAAGATACGCAGTATTTT.

V is TRBV2 and J is TRBJ1-5, with D possibly TRBD1 on 5 matching bases. The V end was cut by 1 base, the J end by 1 base, with 11 bases between. There are 16 residues in the CDR3. Germline-derived CDR1 and CDR2 are SNHLY and FYNNEI. The CDR3 DNA reads as TGTGCCAGCAGTGAAGGTCCCCAGGGAAGCAATCAGCCCCAGCATTTT. This gives the protein CASSEGPQGSNQPQHF. The full variable domain, its missing parts supplied by reference TRBV2 and TRBJ1-5, is EPEVTQTPSHQVTQMGQEVILRCVPISNHLYFYWYRQILGQKVEFLVSFYNNEISEKSEIFDDQFSVERPDGSNFTLKIRSTKLEDSAMYFCASSEGPQGSNQPQHFGDGTRLSIL.

V and J are TRBV20-1 and TRBJ2-3; the match to TRBD2 covers 9 bases. This CDR3 region has 14 residues. V was clipped by 7 bases and J by 3 bases; unmatched bases: 8. Germline CDR1 reads DFQATT; CDR2 reads SNEGSKA (reference sequence). For the CDR3, the DNA is TGCAGTGGTTTTGCGGGGGGGCTGACAGATACGCAGTATTTT. It codes for CSGFAGGLTDTQYF.

This sequence joins TRBV20-1 and TRBJ2-3, with TRBD2 as a possible D gene (5 bases). From germline, CDR1 is DFQATT and CDR2 SNEGSKA (reference sequence). This CDR3 has 17 residues. V was trimmed by 0 bases and J by 2 bases, leaving 18 bases between them. CDR3 region: CSARDPRAGRITDTQYF. The CDR3 nucleotides read TGCAGTGCTAGAGATCCCCGTGCGGGCAGGATCACAGATACGCAGTATTTT.

The J gene is TRBJ2-3, the V gene TRBV6-6; 8 bases match TRBD1. The CDR3 is made up of 15 amino acids. The germline gives CDR1 MNHNY, CDR2 SVGAGI (reference sequence). The V and J ends lost 4 bases and 4 bases, in that order; junction bases with no gene match: 7. The CDR3: CASSSTGVGADTQYF. In DNA form, the CDR3 reads TGTGCCAGCAGTTCGACAGGGGTGGGGGCAGATACGCAGTATTTT.

The chain couples TRBV5-1 to TRBJ2-3, with 8 bases aligning to TRBD1. The CDR3 runs 16 residues. Germline lookup yields CDR1 SGHRS and CDR2 YFSETQ. The V gene end was trimmed by 4 bases and the J gene end by 3 bases; junction bases not matched to a gene: 10. CDR3 region: CASSPSGQASTDTQYF. The CDR3 region has the DNA TGCGCCAGCAGCCCCTCGGGACAGGCCTCGACAGATACGCAGTATTTT.

The genes are TRBV29-1 and TRBJ2-1, with D possibly being TRBD1 (7 bases). Per the germline V gene, CDR1 is SQVTM and CDR2 is ANQGSEA. This CDR3 spans 13 amino acids. Trimming cost V 7 bases and J 4 bases, with 14 bases left between them. Here the CDR3 reads CSAGDSGYNEQFF. CDR3 sequence (DNA): TGCAGCGCGGGGGACAGCGGTTACAATGAGCAGTTCTTC.

The rearrangement joins TRBV5-1 to TRBJ2-2; perhaps TRBD1 as D (5 bases). V was shortened by 0 bases and J by 0 bases, with 6 bases between the two germline ends. CDR1 is SGHRS, CDR2 YFSETQ, per germline. This CDR3 is 15 amino acids long. For the CDR3, the DNA is TGCGCCAGCAGCTTGGAACAGGCGAACACCGGGGAGCTGTTTTTT. As protein: CASSLEQANTGELFF.

The chain combines TRBV3-1 with TRBJ2-5, with 7 bases that match TRBD1. The length of the CDR3 is 11 residues. Looked up from germline, CDR1 is LGHDT and CDR2 is YNNKEL (reference sequence). V gave up 4 bases and J gave up 9 bases; unmatched junction bases: 2. The CDR3: CASSLDRAQYF. In DNA form, the CDR3 reads TGTGCCAGCAGCCTCGACAGGGCCCAGTACTTC.

The V and J genes are TRBV14 and TRBJ1-6; the match to TRBD1 covers 10 bases. CDR1 and CDR2 (germline): SGHDN, FVKESK. With 5 bases clipped from V and 10 bases from J, the junction kept 5 bases outside the gene matches. CDR3 length: 14 residues. The CDR3 reads CASSFGTGVSPLHF. CDR3 DNA: TGTGCCAGCAGCTTCGGGACAGGGGTGTCACCCCTCCACTTT.

The chain has TRBV6-2 or TRBV6-3 and TRBJ2-7; 9 bases fit TRBD1. Germline CDR1 and CDR2: MNHEY and SVGEGT. Unmatched junction bases numbered 3, after V lost 2 bases and J lost 1 base. This CDR3 has 15 residues. In DNA form, the CDR3 reads TGTGCCAGCAGTTACGACAGGGGGATTTCCTACGAGCAGTACTTC. Its translation is CASSYDRGISYEQYF.

This clonotype has a handful of counts. The chain recombines TRBV3-1 with TRBJ2-3, with D possibly matching TRBD2 (7 bases). V was pared by 1 base and J by 0 bases, with 11 bases between. CDR3 length equals 16 residues. Germline values: CDR1 LGHDT, CDR2 YNNKEL (reference sequence). The CDR3 sequence: CASSQGRGRSTDTQYF. The CDR3 DNA follows: TGTGCCAGCAGCCAAGGGCGGGGGCGTAGCACAGATACGCAGTATTTT.

This clonotype was counted a single time. CDR3 coding DNA: TGTGCCAGCAGCTTAAGCGAAATCACAGATACGCAGTATTTT. It encodes CASSLSEITDTQYF. The chain carries TRBV7-3 and TRBJ2-3; no clear D. The germline V and J ends were trimmed by 1 base and 2 bases, with 7 bases remaining between them. The germline CDR1 and CDR2 sequences are SGHTA and FQGTGA. The CDR3 contains 14 residues.

Here the CDR3 reads CSAREDRGSLNQPQHF. CDR3 bases: TGCAGTGCTAGAGAGGACCGGGGATCCTTAAATCAGCCCCAGCATTTT. The J gene is TRBJ1-5, the V gene TRBV20-1; the D is unclear. Trimming cost V 0 bases and J 4 bases, with 16 bases left between them. The CDR3 covers 16 residues. CDR1 and CDR2 from the germline V gene are DFQATT and SNEGSKA (reference sequence).

The chain uses TRBV5-8 and TRBJ1-5; maybe TRBD1 (6 bases). The CDR3 totals 13 residues. The V end lost 4 bases, the J end lost 7 bases, and 12 bases lay between the germline ends. CDR1 is SGHTS and CDR2 is YDEGEE in the germline V gene. The CDR3 loop reads CASSPRGWQPQHF. The CDR3 DNA is TGTGCCAGCAGCCCCAGGGGTTGGCAGCCCCAGCATTTT. The whole variable domain, remainder taken from reference TRBV5-8 and TRBJ1-5, is EAGVTQSPTHLIKTRGQQATLRCSPISGHTSVYWYQQALGLGLQFLLWYDEGEERNRGNFPPRFSGRQFPNYSSELNVNALELEDSALYLCASSPRGWQPQHFGDGTRLSIL.

CDR3 coding DNA: TGCGCCAGCAGCCAAGATTCGGGGTCCACCATCTCTGGGGCCAACGTCCTGACTTTC. Its translation is CASSQDSGSTISGANVLTF. The rearrangement joins TRBV4-3 to TRBJ2-6, with D maybe TRBD2 (5 bases). Trimming left V 0 bases short and J 0 bases short, with 15 bases between. In germline, CDR1 is LGHNA, CDR2 YSLEER. The CDR3 extends over 19 amino acids.

A few counts support this clonotype. The V gene is TRBV7-2, the J gene TRBJ2-5; possibly TRBD1 for D (5 bases). The CDR3 has 15 residues. With 7 bases removed from V and 1 base from J, the gap between germline ends came to 16 bases. Per germline, CDR1 SGHTA and CDR2 FQGNSA. The CDR3 loop reads CASTYGRRGQETQYF. The CDR3 DNA follows: TGTGCCAGCACCTACGGACGTAGGGGCCAAGAGACCCAGTACTTC.

This clonotype was seen more than once but under ten times. The chain employs TRBV11-3 and TRBJ2-5; D is uncertain. The CDR3 loop spans 16 amino acids. CDR1 SGHNT and CDR2 YENEEA come from the germline V gene. V dropped 5 bases and J dropped 1 base, with 17 bases sitting between them. For the CDR3, the DNA is TGTGCCAGCAGCCCTATACAACTAAACGGCCAAGAGACCCAGTACTTC. Translating gives CASSPIQLNGQETQYF.

The chain joins TRBV5-8 to TRBJ1-5, with a tentative D call TRBD1 (5 bases). CDR3 length: 14 residues. V was pared by 8 bases and J by 1 base, with 13 bases between. Germline loops: CDR1 SGHTS, CDR2 YDEGEE. CDR3 nucleotides: TGTGCCAGTATTAGGGGTAGGAGCAATCAGCCCCAGCATTTT. Translated, it gives CASIRGRSNQPQHF. The full variable domain, with the rest looked up from reference TRBV5-8 and TRBJ1-5, is EAGVTQSPTHLIKTRGQQATLRCSPISGHTSVYWYQQALGLGLQFLLWYDEGEERNRGNFPPRFSGRQFPNYSSELNVNALELEDSALYLCASIRGRSNQPQHFGDGTRLSIL.

This CDR3 is CSALAGGTQPQHF. CDR3 nucleotide sequence: TGCAGTGCTCTCGCCGGGGGGACTCAGCCCCAGCATTTT. V and J are TRBV20-1 and TRBJ1-5, with D possibly being TRBD1 (5 bases). From germline, CDR1 is DFQATT and CDR2 SNEGSKA (reference sequence). This CDR3 spans 13 amino acids. Between the trimmed V and J ends, which lost 5 bases and 6 bases, there was a span of 14 bases.

This clonotype has only one observation. The rearrangement links TRBV7-6 to TRBJ2-7, with 8 bases fitting TRBD1. The V gene's germline CDR1 is SGHVS and CDR2 FNYEAQ. The CDR3 length is 14 residues. V shed 3 bases, J shed 3 bases, and the junction held 4 bases outside the gene matches. CDR3 loop: CASSFFGQGYEQYF. DNA for the CDR3: TGTGCCAGCAGCTTCTTCGGACAGGGCTACGAGCAGTACTTC.

As to this clonotype: At one end, the junction sequence differs from germline, possibly due to a read error. This chain joins TRBV7-3 and TRBJ2-2; D gene ambiguous. The CDR3 covers 16 residues. Germline values: CDR1 SGHTA, CDR2 FQGTGA. Here the CDR3 reads CASNLSPSGDTGELFF. The DNA for the CDR3 is TGTGCCAGCAACTTATCCCCATCAGGAGACACCGGGGAGCTGTTTTTT.